This TCR beta chain is from a study of PD-1 blockade in classical Hodgkin lymphoma (dated by TCRdb to between 2020 and 2021). Turning to the overall study: Nivolumab dosing was 3 mg/kg intravenously every 2 weeks, continuing until either disease progression or unacceptable toxicity. The study used CyTOF and TCR beta sequencing to define a peripheral blood immune signature of response to PD-1 blockade in classical Hodgkin lymphoma.

Worth noting for this clone: The clone's antigen remains unknown. Base qualities are not recorded, but no much larger clone differs from it by a single base.

According to the germline V gene (reference sequence), CDR1 reads SGHNT and CDR2 reads YYREEE. Clipping removes 1 base from V and 5 bases from J, with 5 as the unmatched junction base count. The CDR3 holds 14 amino acids from the cysteine to the phenylalanine. The sequence is cut down to CDR3 DNA, 42 bases in frame from base 1. Genomic DNA was extracted with the Qiagen DNeasy kit from unsorted PBMCs and from negatively selected CD4+ and CD8+ fractions. TCR beta CDR3 regions were subjected to amplification by immunoSEQ multiplex PCR with primers that anneal to V and J segments. A synthetic immune receptor repertoire was used to minimize amplification bias, and any residual bias was removed computationally once sequencing was done. Under the source paper's analysis protocol: Custom Python scripts were used to quantify repertoire diversity as the Shannon entropy index. Unsorted, CD4+ and CD8+ repertoires were analyzed separately, except for combined analyses in which CD4+ and CD8+ sequences were merged in silico. A clone was considered expanded if an increase in frequency of at least 2-fold after treatment relative to C1D1 was found, and a pseudocount of 0.5 was applied to clones undetected at baseline. Clones with 0 or 1 copy at C1D1 were classified as singleton clones, and clones with 2 or more copies were classified as non-singleton clones. By matching protein sequences in sorted samples from the same patient, clones expanded in unsorted samples were annotated as CD4+, CD8+ or unknown. Wilcoxon tests were applied to paired samples to test diversity changes from C1D1 to C4D1. Imported from immuneACCESS, the table was reduced by TCRdb to in-frame sequences with V and J called. These copies leave out some clones; in studies compared against another copy, an unresolved V gene accounts for under half, and the cause of the remainder is not known. V, J and clone size are those of that table, while D and trimming were read from the DNA. In this sample the table shows 84,000 or so clones, nearly 95% of which occur a single time. The ten largest clones take up 2.6% of the sample.

The time point label corresponds to: cycle 2 day 1 (C2D1) of nivolumab. Every trial patient had relapsed after autologous stem cell transplantation, and cohorts A, B and C differed in prior brentuximab vedotin exposure. The trial cohort included 50 to 70 patients with relapsed/refractory classical Hodgkin lymphoma, and each patient had a best overall response of complete response, partial response or progressive disease. Single-agent nivolumab was administered to trial patients in the multi-cohort phase II CheckMate 205 trial. An independent review committee assessed best overall response by applying the 2007 International Working Group response criteria. Trial PBMCs were collected just before the start of nivolumab (C1D1) and during therapy at cycle 2 day 1 and cycle 4 day 1. Peripheral blood was collected in 8 mL Vacutainer Cell Preparation Tubes, from which PBMCs were isolated by centrifugation and then cryopreserved.

Study-wide findings and limitations: Newly diagnosed patients were reported to have lower baseline TCR diversity than healthy donors, and relapsed/refractory patients were reported to have lower baseline TCR diversity still. Patients starting nivolumab less than 1 year after ASCT had lower diversity and were excluded from later analyses to avoid confounding by immune reconstitution. By C4D1, a significant rise was seen in CD4+ TCR diversity but not in CD8+ TCR diversity (p=0.0027 vs p=0.16), and the rise was most apparent among complete responders (p=0.02). Among trial patients, those achieving complete response had baseline diversity similar to that of newly diagnosed patients, while diversity was significantly lower in partial responders and progressors. The study was restricted to a single clinical trial cohort, and the causes of repertoire differences, possibly disease activity or prior therapy, were left undefined.

The receptor was derived from a human donor with classical Hodgkin lymphoma. Sequences were derived from peripheral blood mononuclear cells (PBMCs), sampled before the second cycle of nivolumab. The chain was built from TRBV5-4 and TRBJ1-2; 7 nucleotides in the junction match TRBD1. The bases are TGTGCCAGCAGCTTGACAGGGGATAGGTATGGCTACACCTTC. The translation is CASSLTGDRYGYTF.